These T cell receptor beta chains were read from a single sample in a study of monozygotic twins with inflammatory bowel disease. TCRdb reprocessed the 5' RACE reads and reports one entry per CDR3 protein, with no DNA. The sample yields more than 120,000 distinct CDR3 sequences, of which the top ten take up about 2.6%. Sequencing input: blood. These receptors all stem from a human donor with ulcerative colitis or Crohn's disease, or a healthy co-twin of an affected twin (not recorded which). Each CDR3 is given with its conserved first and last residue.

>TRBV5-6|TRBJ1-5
CASSLQDSKPQHF
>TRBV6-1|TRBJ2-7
CASWGTGTAYEQYF
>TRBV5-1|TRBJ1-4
CASSSSFGRGGEKLFF
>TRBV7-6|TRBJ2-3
CASSLGGFYTDTQYF
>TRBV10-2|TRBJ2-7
CASSGTWGQGREQYF
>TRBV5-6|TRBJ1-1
CASSLGQRDTEAFF
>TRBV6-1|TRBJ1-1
CATSGTGVNTEAFF
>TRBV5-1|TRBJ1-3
CASSTGQGNTIYF
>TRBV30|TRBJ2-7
CAWSVVQGTYEQYF
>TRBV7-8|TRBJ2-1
CASSSIQGRRYNEQFF
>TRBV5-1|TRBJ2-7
CASSLAGWRSYEQYF
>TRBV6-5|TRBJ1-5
CASSYSPGDNQPQHF
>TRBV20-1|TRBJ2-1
CSANQLAGGHNEQFF
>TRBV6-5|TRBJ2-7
CASSSPTSYEQYF
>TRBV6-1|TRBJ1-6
CASKEETVNSPLHF
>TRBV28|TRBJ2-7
CASNPLSSISYEQYF
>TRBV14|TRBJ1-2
CASSPGTGPGVVYGYTF
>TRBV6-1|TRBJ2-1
CASRDLAGRHYNEQFF
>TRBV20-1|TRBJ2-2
CSARNPVQTGELFF
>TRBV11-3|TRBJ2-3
CASSLDQRGANTDTQYF
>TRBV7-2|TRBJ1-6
CASSIDRLNSPLHF
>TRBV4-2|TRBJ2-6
CASSQVRGGSAGANVLTF
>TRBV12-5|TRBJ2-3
CATSLQGLGTQYF
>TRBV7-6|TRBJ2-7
CASSPASGPFWEQYF
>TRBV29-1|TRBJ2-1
CSVGLPLQGEQFF
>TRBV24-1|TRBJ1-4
CATSDSKGNEKLFF
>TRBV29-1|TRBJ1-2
CSVDYRGVFDTF
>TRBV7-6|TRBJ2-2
CASSLGTENTGELFF
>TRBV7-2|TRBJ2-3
CASSLLPGAYTDTQYF
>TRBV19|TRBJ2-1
CASSVAGVSYNEQFF
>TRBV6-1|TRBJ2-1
CASRTGTPYNEQFF
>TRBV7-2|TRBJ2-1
CASSFWRGDNEQFF
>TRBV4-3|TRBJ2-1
CASSQVGEGVGNEQFF
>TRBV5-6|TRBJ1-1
CASSFGSGAMNTEAFF
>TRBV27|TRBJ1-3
CASSFSGVGNTIYF
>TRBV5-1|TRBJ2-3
CASSSSTAPLDTDTQYF
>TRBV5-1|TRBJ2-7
CASSGFRDRSYEQYF
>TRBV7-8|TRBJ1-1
CASSFSWGAGTEAFF
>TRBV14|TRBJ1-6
CASSQESARYNSPLHF
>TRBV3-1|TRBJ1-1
CASSQDRDKAFF
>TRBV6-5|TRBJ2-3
CASSYSASGGATDTQYF